This T cell receptor beta chain emerged from a study of glioma-infiltrating T cells. Study results and caveats: Non-neoplastic patients had below-expected tissue-blood divergence, while all gliomas exceeded expectation. CDR3 overlap between tissue and blood was very small.

This clonotype was found many times. The antigen is unknown. The CDR3 runs 13 residues. The ends were cut back, 3 bases at V and 2 bases at J, with 7 bases in the middle. Germline V gene data show CDR1 as SNHLY and CDR2 as FYNNEI. The iRepertoire nested amplicon-rescue multiplex PCR amplified TCR alpha and beta CDR3s from RNA. For one-step reverse transcription and amplification, about 85-400 ng of tissue mRNA or PBMC total RNA was used. TCRdb re-called the multiplex PCR reads through MiXCR, storing one row per CDR3 protein. The table lists about 110,000 distinct CDR3 sequences, 25% to 30% of them singletons.

The sequenced sample was glioma tissue, nonneoplastic brain tissue, or PBMCs (not recorded which). The chain carries TRBV2 and TRBJ1-2, with D unresolved. The clonotype comes from a human donor with low-grade glioma or glioblastoma, undergoing nonglioma brain surgery, or in good health (not recorded which). CDR3 protein: CASSDQENYGYTF. As DNA, the CDR3 is TGTGCCAGCAGTGACCAGGAGAACTATGGCTACACCTTC.